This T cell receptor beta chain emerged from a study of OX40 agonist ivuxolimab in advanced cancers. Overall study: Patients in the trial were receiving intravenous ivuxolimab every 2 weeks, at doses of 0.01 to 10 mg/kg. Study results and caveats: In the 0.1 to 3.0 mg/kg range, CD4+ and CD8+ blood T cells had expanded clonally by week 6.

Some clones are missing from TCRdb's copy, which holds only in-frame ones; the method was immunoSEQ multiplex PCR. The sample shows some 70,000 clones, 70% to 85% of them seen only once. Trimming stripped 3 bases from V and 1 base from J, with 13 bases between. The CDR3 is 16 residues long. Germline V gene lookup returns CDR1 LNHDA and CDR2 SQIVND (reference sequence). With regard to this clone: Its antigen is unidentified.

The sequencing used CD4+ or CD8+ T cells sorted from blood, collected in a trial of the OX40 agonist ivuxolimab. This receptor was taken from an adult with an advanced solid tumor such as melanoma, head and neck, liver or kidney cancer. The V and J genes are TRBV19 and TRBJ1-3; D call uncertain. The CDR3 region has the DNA TGTGCCAGTAGTATCTCCGACGGGCTTTCTGGAAACACCATATATTTT. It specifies CASSISDGLSGNTIYF.